The 17 T cell receptor beta chains in this list originate from one sample, sequenced in a study of CD8 T cells in Susac syndrome. RNA, at about 0.5 to 1 ug, was reverse transcribed with random hexamers. TCRdb re-called the immunoSEQ multiplex PCR reads through MiXCR, storing one row per CDR3 protein. Among over 95,000 distinct CDR3 sequences listed, around 92% were seen once. The sequenced sample consisted of CD8+ T cells from PBMCs. All receptors derive from a human donor in good health.

CDR3 region: CASSYLGDTEAFF. The CDR3 DNA reads as TGTGCCAGCAGTTATCTAGGGGACACTGAAGCTTTCTTT. The chain has TRBV6-5 and TRBJ1-1; tentatively, D is TRBD1 (5 bases). CDR1 and CDR2 from the germline V gene are MNHEY and SVGAGI. V lost 3 bases, J lost 3 bases, and 8 bases lay in between. The length of the CDR3 is 13 residues.

V gene TRBV9 combines with J gene TRBJ1-1; D unclear. Germline V gene data show CDR1 as SGDLS and CDR2 as YYNGEE. The V gene lost 4 bases and the J gene lost 8 bases, with 12 bases spanning the gap. CDR3 length: 12 residues. The CDR3 spells CASSSGHMEAFF. The CDR3 nucleotides are TGTGCCAGCAGCTCCGGCCACATGGAAGCTTTCTTT.

The CDR3 DNA reads as TGTGCCAGCTCACCCCTTGGCGGAAACTCGCTCATAAGCTCTGGGGCCAACGTCCTGACTTTC. Its translation: CASSPLGGNSLISSGANVLTF. The V and J genes are TRBV18 and TRBJ2-6; D is unclear. Deletions cut 3 bases from V and 0 bases from J, with 24 bases between. Germline V gene sequence: CDR1 KGHSH, CDR2 LQKENI. There are 21 residues in the CDR3.

The chain uses TRBV7-2 and TRBJ2-5; no clear D gene. Germline V CDR1 and CDR2: SGHTA, FQGNSA. The V and J ends lost 2 bases and 2 bases respectively, with 6 bases between them. The CDR3 has 13 amino acids. CDR3: CASSLSQQETQYF. Here the CDR3 DNA reads TGTGCCAGCAGCTTAAGCCAGCAAGAGACCCAGTACTTC.

The J gene is TRBJ2-5, the V gene TRBV6-2 or TRBV6-3; D remains ambiguous. The V end was cut by 8 bases, the J end by 5 bases, with 12 bases between. CDR1 is MNHEY, CDR2 SVGEGT, per germline. The CDR3 contains 12 residues. In nucleotides, the CDR3 is TGTGCCAGCGGATACCCCGAGGAGACCCAGTACTTC. It codes for CASGYPEETQYF.

The V call is TRBV7-3, the J call TRBJ2-1; 8 bases are shared with TRBD2. V shed 3 bases, J shed 7 bases, and the junction held 8 bases outside the gene matches. The CDR3 spans 15 residues. In germline, CDR1 is SGHTA, CDR2 FQGTGA. The CDR3 nucleotides are TGTGCCAGCAGCTTCGACCGAGCGGGGGTGAATGAGCAGTTCTTC. Translating it yields CASSFDRAGVNEQFF. Full variable domain (missing parts from reference TRBV7-3 and TRBJ2-1): GAGVSQTPSNKVTEKGKYVELRCDPISGHTALYWYRQSLGQGPEFLIYFQGTGAADDSGLPNDRFFAVRPEGSVSTLKIQRTERGDSAVYLCASSFDRAGVNEQFFGPGTRLTVL.

The chain is built from TRBV9 and TRBJ2-7; 10 bases line up with TRBD2. Germline CDR1 is SGDLS and CDR2 is YYNGEE. After removal of 4 bases from V and 5 bases from J, the junction contained 9 bases not matched to a gene. The CDR3 consists of 15 residues. CDR3 nucleotides: TGTGCCAGCAGCCAGAGCGGGAGGGCCGACAACGAGCAGTACTTC. Translating it yields CASSQSGRADNEQYF.

The chain carries TRBV7-2 and TRBJ2-3, with a tentative D call TRBD1 (5 bases). Germline V lookup: CDR1 SGHTA, CDR2 FQGNSA. The CDR3 is 17 residues long. V was clipped by 0 bases and J by 5 bases, with 18 bases between them. The CDR3 loop reads CASSLAAVDTTGDTQYF. DNA of the CDR3: TGTGCCAGCAGCTTAGCCGCAGTGGACACCACTGGAGATACGCAGTATTTT.

Comments on this clonotype: The CDR3 does not close with the conserved phenylalanine or tryptophan, likely indicating a read error. The chain carries TRBV23-1 and TRBJ2-5, with a weak D call TRBD2 (6 bases). TRBV23-1 is identified as an open reading frame with a role that is uncertain. Trimming left V 0 bases short and J 5 bases short, with 19 bases between. This CDR3 comprises 17 residues. This CDR3 reads CASSQSWLASRRETQYL. CDR3 nucleotide sequence: TGCGCCAGCAGTCAATCCTGGCTAGCGAGCCGCCGGGAGACCCAGTACCTC.

V is TRBV20-1 and J is TRBJ2-1, with a possible D match to TRBD2 (6 bases). This CDR3 is built from 13 residues. From germline, CDR1 is DFQATT and CDR2 SNEGSKA (reference sequence). V was cut by 3 bases and J by 3 bases, with 9 bases left in between. Here the CDR3 DNA reads TGCAGTGCTAGGGGAGGTAGCTACAATGAGCAGTTCTTC. Translated, it gives CSARGGSYNEQFF.

The rearrangement links TRBV5-1 to TRBJ1-1; D is uncertain. Germline CDR1 reads SGHRS; CDR2 reads YFSETQ. CDR3 length: 15 residues. V shed 0 bases and J shed 1 base, with 10 bases lying between them. The CDR3 reads CASSLVPKENTEAFF. The CDR3 coding sequence is TGCGCCAGCAGCTTGGTTCCGAAAGAGAACACTGAAGCTTTCTTT.

V is TRBV7-9 and J is TRBJ2-7; D is unclear. This CDR3 spans 16 amino acids. In germline, CDR1 is SEHNR, CDR2 FQNEAQ (reference sequence). V was cut by 5 bases and J by 2 bases, with 19 bases left in between. The CDR3 reads CASSGTDGVRPYEQYF. The CDR3 DNA follows: TGTGCCAGCAGCGGTACCGATGGTGTAAGGCCCTACGAGCAGTACTTC.

The chain recombines TRBV28 with TRBJ2-2; 7 nucleotides line up with TRBD2. The CDR3 is 13 residues long. Germline loops: CDR1 MDHEN, CDR2 SYDVKM. With 6 bases clipped from V and 5 bases from J, the junction kept 3 bases outside the gene matches. Here the CDR3 reads CASRRGGTGELFF. DNA of the CDR3: TGTGCCAGCAGGAGGGGAGGGACCGGGGAGCTGTTTTTT.

The chain recombines TRBV12-3 or TRBV12-4 with TRBJ2-2; 8 nucleotides match TRBD2. V shed 10 bases, J shed 6 bases, and the junction held 13 bases outside the gene matches. The CDR3 totals 15 residues. CDR3: CATRTGGSISGELFF. DNA for the CDR3: TGTGCCACTCGGACGGGGGGGTCGATATCCGGGGAGCTGTTTTTT.

This clonotype was seen only once. The chain couples TRBV7-9 to TRBJ2-3, with D possibly matching TRBD2 (6 bases). The V end lost 5 bases, the J end lost 2 bases, and 14 bases lay between the germline ends. Germline V gene lookup returns CDR1 SEHNR and CDR2 FQNEAQ (reference sequence). The CDR3 length is 15 residues. In DNA, the CDR3 is TGTGCCAGCAGCATTAGGCGGGATCTCACAGATACGCAGTATTTT. This codes for CASSIRRDLTDTQYF.

The chain recombines TRBV7-2 with TRBJ2-6; D is unclear. The germline gives CDR1 SGHTA, CDR2 FQGNSA. CDR3 length: 16 residues. V was cut by 8 bases and J by 1 base, with 15 bases left in between. Written as DNA, the CDR3 is TGTGCCAGCCAGAGAGTTTTAGTTTCTGGGGCCAACGTCCTGACTTTC. Protein product: CASQRVLVSGANVLTF.

The rearrangement uses TRBV7-2 and TRBJ2-5; perhaps TRBD2 as D (5 bases). Germline CDR1 is SGHTA and CDR2 is FQGNSA. The CDR3 consists of 14 residues. The V end was cut by 2 bases, the J end by 5 bases, with 12 bases between. CDR3 protein: CASSLRPRGETQYF. For the CDR3, the DNA is TGTGCCAGCAGCTTACGACCCCGAGGGGAGACCCAGTACTTC.